The 3 T cell receptor beta chains reported below all come from one sample, sequenced in a study of T cell responses to AZD1222 COVID-19 vaccine. Assay: immunoSEQ multiplex PCR; the TCRdb copy retains only in-frame clones and omits some. Of 45,000 to 55,000 clones listed, about 86% were seen once; the top ten hold about a tenth. The specimen comprised peripheral blood, sampled on day 0 of AZD1222 vaccination. Every receptor here comes from an adult in good health.

This sequence joins TRBV5-6 and TRBJ1-2; possible D gene TRBD1, 5 bases. CDR3 size: 14 residues. Germline V gene lookup returns CDR1 SGHDT and CDR2 YYEEEE. Trimming left V 3 bases short and J 5 bases short, with 14 bases between. The CDR3 region is CASSSLGTDYGYTF. Written as DNA, the CDR3 is TGTGCCAGCAGCTCGCTCGGGACGGATTATGGCTACACCTTC.

The rearrangement joins TRBV30 to TRBJ1-1, with D unclear. The CDR3 is 14 amino acids. Trimming left V 1 base short and J 1 base short, with 10 bases between. Per germline, CDR1 GTSNPN and CDR2 SVGIG (reference sequence). In DNA, the CDR3 is TGTGCCTGGAGTGACTTCGGAGGGAACACTGAAGCTTTCTTT. Translating it yields CAWSDFGGNTEAFF.

The chain is built from TRBV7-6 and TRBJ1-4; 8 nucleotides match TRBD1. The germline gives CDR1 SGHVS, CDR2 FNYEAQ. The CDR3 contains 15 residues. With V trimmed by 5 bases and J by 8 bases, 10 bases remained unmatched. In DNA form, the CDR3 reads TGTGCCAGCAGCCCCTACCCGGGGACAGGCGAAAAACTGTTTTTT. Protein sequence: CASSPYPGTGEKLFF.